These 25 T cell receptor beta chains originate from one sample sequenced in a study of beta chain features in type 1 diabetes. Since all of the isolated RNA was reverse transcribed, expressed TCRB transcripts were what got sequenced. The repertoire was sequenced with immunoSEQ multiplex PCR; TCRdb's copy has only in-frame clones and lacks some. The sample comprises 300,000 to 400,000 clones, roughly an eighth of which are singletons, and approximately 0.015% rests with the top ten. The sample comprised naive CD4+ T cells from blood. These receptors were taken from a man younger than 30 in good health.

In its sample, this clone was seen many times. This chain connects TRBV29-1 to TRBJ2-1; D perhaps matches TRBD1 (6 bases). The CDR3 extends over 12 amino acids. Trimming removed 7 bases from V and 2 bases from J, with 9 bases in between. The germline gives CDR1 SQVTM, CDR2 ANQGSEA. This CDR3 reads CSATGAYNEQFF. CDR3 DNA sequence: TGCAGCGCGACAGGTGCCTACAATGAGCAGTTCTTC.

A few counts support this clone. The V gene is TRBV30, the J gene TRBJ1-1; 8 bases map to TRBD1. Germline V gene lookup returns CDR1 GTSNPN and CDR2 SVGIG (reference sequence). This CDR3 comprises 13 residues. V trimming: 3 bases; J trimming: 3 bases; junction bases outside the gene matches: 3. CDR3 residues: CAWSKTGDTEAFF. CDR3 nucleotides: TGTGCCTGGAGCAAGACAGGGGACACTGAAGCTTTCTTT.

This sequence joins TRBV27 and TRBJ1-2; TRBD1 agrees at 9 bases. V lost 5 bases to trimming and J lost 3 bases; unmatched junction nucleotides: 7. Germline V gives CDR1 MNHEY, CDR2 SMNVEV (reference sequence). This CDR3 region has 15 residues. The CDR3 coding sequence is TGTGCCAGCAGTACAGGGACAGGGCCCTACTATGGCTACACCTTC. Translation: CASSTGTGPYYGYTF.

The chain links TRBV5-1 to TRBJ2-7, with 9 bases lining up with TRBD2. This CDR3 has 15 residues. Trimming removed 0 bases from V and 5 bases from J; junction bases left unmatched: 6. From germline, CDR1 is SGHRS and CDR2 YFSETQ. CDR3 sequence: CASSLGPSGNHEQYF. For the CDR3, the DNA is TGCGCCAGCAGCTTGGGGCCTAGCGGGAACCACGAGCAGTACTTC. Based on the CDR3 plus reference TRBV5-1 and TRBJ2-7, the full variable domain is KAGVTQTPRYLIKTRGQQVTLSCSPISGHRSVSWYQQTPGQGLQFLFEYFSETQRNKGNFPGRFSGRQFSNSRSEMNVSTLELGDSALYLCASSLGPSGNHEQYFGPGTRLTVT.

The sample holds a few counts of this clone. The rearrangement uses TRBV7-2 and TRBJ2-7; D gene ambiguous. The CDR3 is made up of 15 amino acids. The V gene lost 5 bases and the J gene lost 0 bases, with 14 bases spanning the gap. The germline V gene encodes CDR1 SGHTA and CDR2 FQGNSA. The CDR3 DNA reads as TGTGCCAGCAGCACGTCCCGAGTAAGCTCCTACGAGCAGTACTTC. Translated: CASSTSRVSSYEQYF.

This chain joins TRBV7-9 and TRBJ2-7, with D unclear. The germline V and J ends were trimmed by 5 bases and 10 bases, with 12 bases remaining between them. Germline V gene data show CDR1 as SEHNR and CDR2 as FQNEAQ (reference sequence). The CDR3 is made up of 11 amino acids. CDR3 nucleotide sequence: TGTGCCAGCAGCCTAGGGCCTCCCCAGTACTTC. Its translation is CASSLGPPQYF. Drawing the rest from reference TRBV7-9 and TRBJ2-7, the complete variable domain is DTGVSQNPRHKITKRGQNVTFRCDPISEHNRLYWYRQTLGQGPEFLTYFQNEAQLEKSRLLSDRFSAERPKGSFSTLEIQRTEQGDSAMYLCASSLGPPQYFGPGTRLTVT.

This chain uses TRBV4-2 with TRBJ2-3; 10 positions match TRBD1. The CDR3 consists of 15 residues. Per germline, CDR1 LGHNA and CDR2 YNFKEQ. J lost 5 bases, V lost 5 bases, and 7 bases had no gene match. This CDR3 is CASSMTGGGVDTQYF. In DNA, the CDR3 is TGTGCCAGCAGCATGACAGGGGGCGGCGTAGATACGCAGTATTTT.

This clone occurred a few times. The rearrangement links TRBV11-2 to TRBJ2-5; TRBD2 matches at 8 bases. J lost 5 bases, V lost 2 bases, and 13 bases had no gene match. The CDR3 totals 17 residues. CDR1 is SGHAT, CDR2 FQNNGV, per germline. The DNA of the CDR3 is TGTGCCAGCAGCTTAAGAGGCCTAGCGGGTAGGGTTGAGACCCAGTACTTC. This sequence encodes CASSLRGLAGRVETQYF.

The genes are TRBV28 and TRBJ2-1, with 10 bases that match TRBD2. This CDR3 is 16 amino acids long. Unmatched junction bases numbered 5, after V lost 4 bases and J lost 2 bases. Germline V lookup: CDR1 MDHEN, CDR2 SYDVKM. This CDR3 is CASSSPTSGTYNEQFF. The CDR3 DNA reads TGTGCCAGCAGTTCCCCCACTAGCGGGACCTACAATGAGCAGTTCTTC.

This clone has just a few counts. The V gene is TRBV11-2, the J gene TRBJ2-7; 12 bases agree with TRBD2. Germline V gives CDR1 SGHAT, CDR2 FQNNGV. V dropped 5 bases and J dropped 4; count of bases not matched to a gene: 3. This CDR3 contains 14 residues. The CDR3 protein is CASSPTSGSYEQYF. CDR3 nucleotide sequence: TGTGCCAGCAGCCCGACTAGCGGGAGTTACGAGCAGTACTTC.

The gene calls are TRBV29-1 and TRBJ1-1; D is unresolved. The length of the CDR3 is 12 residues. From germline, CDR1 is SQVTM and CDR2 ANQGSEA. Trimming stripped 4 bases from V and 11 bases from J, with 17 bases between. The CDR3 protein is CSVVEEGLGAFF. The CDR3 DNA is TGCAGCGTTGTTGAGGAGGGCCTCGGGGCTTTCTTT.

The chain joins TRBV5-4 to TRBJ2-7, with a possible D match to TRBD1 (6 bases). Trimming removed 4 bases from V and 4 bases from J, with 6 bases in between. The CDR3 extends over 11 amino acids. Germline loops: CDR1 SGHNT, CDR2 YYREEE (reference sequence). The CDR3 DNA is TGTGCCAGCAGCCAGGGGTACGAGCAGTACTTC. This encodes CASSQGYEQYF.

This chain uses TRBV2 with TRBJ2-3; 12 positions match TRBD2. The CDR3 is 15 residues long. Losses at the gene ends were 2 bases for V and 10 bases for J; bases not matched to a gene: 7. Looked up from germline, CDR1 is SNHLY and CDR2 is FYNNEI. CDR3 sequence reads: CASSENAPSGRAQYF. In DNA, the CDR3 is TGTGCCAGCAGTGAAAACGCCCCTAGCGGGAGGGCGCAGTATTTT.

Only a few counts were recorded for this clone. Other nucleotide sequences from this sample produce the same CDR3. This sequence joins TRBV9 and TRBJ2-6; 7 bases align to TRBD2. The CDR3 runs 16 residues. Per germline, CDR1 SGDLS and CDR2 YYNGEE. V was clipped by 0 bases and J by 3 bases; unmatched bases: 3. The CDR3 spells CASSVGEGSGANVLTF. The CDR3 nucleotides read TGTGCCAGCAGCGTAGGGGAGGGAAGTGGGGCCAACGTCCTGACTTTC.

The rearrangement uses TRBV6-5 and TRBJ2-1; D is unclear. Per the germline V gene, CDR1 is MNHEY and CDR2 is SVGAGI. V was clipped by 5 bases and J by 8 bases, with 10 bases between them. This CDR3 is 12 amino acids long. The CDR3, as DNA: TGTGCCAGCAGTCGCAACACGTATGAGCAGTTCTTC. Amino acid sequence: CASSRNTYEQFF.

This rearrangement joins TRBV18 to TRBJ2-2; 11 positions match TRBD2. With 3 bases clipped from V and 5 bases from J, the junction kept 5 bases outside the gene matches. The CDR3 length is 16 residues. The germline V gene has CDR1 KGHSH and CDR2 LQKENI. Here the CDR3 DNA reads TGTGCCAGCTCACCGACTAGCGGGACCGCTACCGGGGAGCTGTTTTTT. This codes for CASSPTSGTATGELFF.

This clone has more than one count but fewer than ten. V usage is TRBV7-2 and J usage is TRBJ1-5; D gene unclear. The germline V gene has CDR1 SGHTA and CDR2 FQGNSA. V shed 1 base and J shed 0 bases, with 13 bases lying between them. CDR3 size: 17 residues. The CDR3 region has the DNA TGTGCCAGCAGCTTAGAAGGGAGTCGTTATAGCAATCAGCCCCAGCATTTT. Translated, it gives CASSLEGSRYSNQPQHF.

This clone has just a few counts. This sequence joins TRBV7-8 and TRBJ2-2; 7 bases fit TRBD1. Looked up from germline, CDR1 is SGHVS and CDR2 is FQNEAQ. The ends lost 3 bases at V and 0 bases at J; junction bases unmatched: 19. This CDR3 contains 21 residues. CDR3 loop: CASSFLGQAAAHSANTGELFF. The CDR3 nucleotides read TGTGCCAGCAGCTTCCTCGGACAGGCAGCGGCTCATAGCGCGAACACCGGGGAGCTGTTTTTT. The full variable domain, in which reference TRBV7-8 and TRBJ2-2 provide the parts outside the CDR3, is GAGVSQSPRYKVAKRGQDVALRCDPISGHVSLFWYQQALGQGPEFLTYFQNEAQLDKSGLPSDRFFAERPEGSVSTLKIQRTQQEDSAVYLCASSFLGQAAAHSANTGELFFGEGSRLTVL.

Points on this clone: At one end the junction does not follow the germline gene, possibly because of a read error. Here the CDR3 reads CASSIGGGTVLF. DNA for the CDR3: TGTGCCAGCAGCATCGGGGGCGGGACAGTCCTTTTT. This sequence joins TRBV7-9 and TRBJ1-4; 7 bases are a match to TRBD1. Germline V gene sequence: CDR1 SEHNR, CDR2 FQNEAQ (reference sequence). This CDR3 region has 12 residues.

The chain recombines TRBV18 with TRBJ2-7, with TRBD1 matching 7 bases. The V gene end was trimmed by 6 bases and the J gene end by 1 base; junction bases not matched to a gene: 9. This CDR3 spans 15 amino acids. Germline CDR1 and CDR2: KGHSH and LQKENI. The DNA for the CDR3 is TGTGCCAGCTCCCCCCCGGGCAGGGGGTCCTACGAGCAGTACTTC. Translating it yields CASSPPGRGSYEQYF.

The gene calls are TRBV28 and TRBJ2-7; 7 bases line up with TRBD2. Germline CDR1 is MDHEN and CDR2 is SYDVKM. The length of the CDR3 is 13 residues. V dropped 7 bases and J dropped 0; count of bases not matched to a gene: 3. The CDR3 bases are TGTGCCAGCATGAGCGGGAACTCCTACGAGCAGTACTTC. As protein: CASMSGNSYEQYF.

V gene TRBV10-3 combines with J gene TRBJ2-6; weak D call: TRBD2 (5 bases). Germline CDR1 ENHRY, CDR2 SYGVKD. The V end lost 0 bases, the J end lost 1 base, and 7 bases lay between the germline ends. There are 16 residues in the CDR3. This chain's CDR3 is CAISESKRSGANVLTF. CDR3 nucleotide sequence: TGTGCCATCAGTGAGTCCAAGCGGTCTGGGGCCAACGTCCTGACTTTC.

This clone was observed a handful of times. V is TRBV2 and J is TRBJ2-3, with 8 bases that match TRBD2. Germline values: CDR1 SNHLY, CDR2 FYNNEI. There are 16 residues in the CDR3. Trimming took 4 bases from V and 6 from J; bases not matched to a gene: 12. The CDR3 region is CASSADRGGLTDTQYF. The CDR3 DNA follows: TGTGCCAGCAGTGCAGACCGGGGGGGCCTGACGGATACGCAGTATTTT.

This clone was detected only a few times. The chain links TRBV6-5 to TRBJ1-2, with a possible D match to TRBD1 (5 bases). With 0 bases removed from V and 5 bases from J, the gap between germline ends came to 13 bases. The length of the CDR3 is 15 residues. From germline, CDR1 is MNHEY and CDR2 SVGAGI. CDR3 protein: CASSYSMGGKYGYTF. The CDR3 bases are TGTGCCAGCAGTTACTCGATGGGGGGTAAATATGGCTACACCTTC.

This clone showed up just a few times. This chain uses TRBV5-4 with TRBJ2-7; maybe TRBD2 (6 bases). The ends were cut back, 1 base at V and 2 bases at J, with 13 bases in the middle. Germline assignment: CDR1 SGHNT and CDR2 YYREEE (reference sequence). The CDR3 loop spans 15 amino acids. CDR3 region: CASSLPGGLAYEQYF. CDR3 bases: TGTGCCAGCAGCTTGCCCGGGGGACTGGCCTACGAGCAGTACTTC.